These 23 T cell receptor beta chains share one sample of origin, sequenced in a study of spatial heterogeneity in lung cancer. Sample time point: sample taken at primary tumor resection. Broader study findings: Tumors with more nonsynonymous mutations had more expanded intratumoral alpha and beta TCRs.

Their target antigens are unknown. TCRdb redid the calling of the 5' RACE reads with MiXCR, one entry per CDR3 protein. The data show about 2,900 distinct CDR3 sequences, with 5.5% to 8% seen just once and approximately 11% held by the top ten. The material sequenced was lung tumor tissue, taken at surgery. These receptors were collected from a female donor with early-stage non-small cell lung cancer.

Many counts were recorded for this clonotype. This chain connects TRBV29-1 to TRBJ1-3; D is unresolved. The V gene's germline CDR1 is SQVTM and CDR2 ANQGSEA. V gave up 7 bases and J gave up 0 bases, with 13 bases separating them. The CDR3 runs 14 residues. The CDR3 spells CSAVTSPSGNTIYF. The DNA for the CDR3 is TGCAGCGCCGTGACATCTCCCTCTGGAAACACCATATATTTT.

By frequency in the sample, this clonotype is medium-sized (0.01 to 0.1%). In DNA form, the CDR3 reads TGCAGCGTTGAAGCTGGGCTGGGACTTTTCGCTAGCAAAAACATTCAGTACTTC. Amino acid sequence: CSVEAGLGLFASKNIQYF. J is TRBJ2-4 and V is TRBV29-1, with D tentatively TRBD2 (6 bases). Trimming removed 1 base from V and 3 bases from J, with 22 bases in between. This CDR3 spans 18 amino acids. CDR1 is SQVTM, CDR2 ANQGSEA, per germline.

This clonotype has ten or more counts. The genes are TRBV29-1 and TRBJ1-1; the match to TRBD1 covers 7 bases. Trimming at V came to 6 bases and at J to 0 bases, leaving 16 bases not matched to a gene. The CDR3 extends over 17 amino acids. Germline CDR1 SQVTM, CDR2 ANQGSEA. CDR3 residues: CSVAQRRGHGMNTEAFF. The CDR3 region has the DNA TGCAGCGTGGCCCAGAGGAGGGGGCATGGAATGAACACTGAAGCTTTCTTT.

In its sample, this clonotype is medium-sized. This chain links TRBV28 with TRBJ2-7, with 12 nucleotides matching TRBD1. The CDR3 runs 16 residues. Germline trimming cut 5 bases from V and 7 bases from J; bases unmatched to any gene: 12. Germline V lookup: CDR1 MDHEN, CDR2 SYDVKM. CDR3 coding DNA: TGTGCCAGCAGTGTATCAGGGGGACAGGGGGCGCTTGAGCAGTACTTC. It encodes CASSVSGGQGALEQYF.

The sample holds a few counts of this clonotype. The gene calls are TRBV28 and TRBJ2-3; D not resolved. V lost 3 bases and J 1 base, leaving 8 bases between the germline ends. Looked up from germline, CDR1 is MDHEN and CDR2 is SYDVKM. This CDR3 is built from 14 residues. The CDR3 DNA sequence: TGTGCCAGCAGTTTCGTTGCGGGCACAGATACGCAGTATTTT. It yields the protein CASSFVAGTDTQYF.

By proportion, this clonotype is large. The chain combines TRBV29-1 with TRBJ1-3; possible D gene TRBD1, 5 bases. Germline loops: CDR1 SQVTM, CDR2 ANQGSEA. The CDR3 has 13 amino acids. Trimming pared 4 bases from V and 4 bases from J, leaving 11 bases between. CDR3 DNA: TGCAGCGTTGGTCAGGGAGCCGGAAACACCATATATTTT. It encodes CSVGQGAGNTIYF.

Relative to its sample, this clonotype is medium-sized. The chain recombines TRBV28 with TRBJ2-3; unclear D gene. The CDR3 length is 14 residues. Trimming took off 2 bases at V and 3 bases at J, with 9 bases between the two ends. Per germline, CDR1 MDHEN and CDR2 SYDVKM. DNA of the CDR3: TGTGCCAGCAGTTTAGGGTCTACTACAGATACGCAGTATTTT. Its protein product is CASSLGSTTDTQYF.

By frequency in the sample, this clonotype is medium-sized (0.01 to 0.1%). This chain connects TRBV19 to TRBJ1-1; D is unresolved. Germline CDR1 reads LNHDA; CDR2 reads SQIVND (reference sequence). V gave up 2 bases and J gave up 3 bases, with 10 bases separating them. The CDR3 is made up of 14 amino acids. The CDR3 sequence: CASSITLRDTEAFF. The CDR3, as DNA: TGTGCCAGTAGTATAACTCTCCGGGACACTGAAGCTTTCTTT.

This CDR3 is CASRSRGARVHEQYF. In DNA form, the CDR3 reads TGTGCCAGCAGATCAAGGGGGGCCCGGGTCCACGAGCAGTACTTC. The chain links TRBV5-4 to TRBJ2-7, with D perhaps given as TRBD1 or TRBD2 (6 bases each). This CDR3 contains 15 residues. CDR1 is SGHNT and CDR2 is YYREEE in the germline V gene (reference sequence). Trimming shortened V by 5 bases and J by 5 bases, and 20 bases separated the two germline ends.

This clonotype is categorized as medium-sized (0.01 to 0.1%). The chain has TRBV29-1 and TRBJ1-2; no clear D. The V end lost 3 bases, the J end lost 4 bases, and 12 bases lay between the germline ends. This CDR3 is built from 13 residues. Germline CDR1 and CDR2: SQVTM and ANQGSEA. CDR3: CSVDNRPAYGYTF. The CDR3 DNA reads TGCAGCGTTGATAACCGGCCGGCCTATGGCTACACCTTC. The full variable domain, completed using reference TRBV29-1 and TRBJ1-2, is SAVISQKPSRDICQRGTSLTIQCQVDSQVTMMFWYRQQPGQSLTLIATANQGSEATYESGFVIDKFPISRPNLTFSTLTVSNMSPEDSSIYLCSVDNRPAYGYTFGSGTRLTVV.

This clonotype counts as medium-sized. This rearrangement joins TRBV12-3 or TRBV12-4 to TRBJ1-1; 7 bases are a match to TRBD1. The CDR3 is 16 amino acids. The trim removed 1 base at V and 3 bases at J, leaving 8 bases unmatched. CDR3 bases: TGTGCCAGCAGTTTAGAAGTAAGGGGGCCCTACACTGAAGCTTTCTTT. It translates to CASSLEVRGPYTEAFF.

This clonotype has a handful of counts. CDR3 residues: CASSPPTGGRETQYF. DNA for the CDR3: TGTGCCAGCAGTCCGCCTACGGGGGGCCGGGAGACCCAGTACTTC. The V gene is TRBV12-3 or TRBV12-4, the J gene TRBJ2-5; a possible D gene is TRBD2 (7 bases). CDR3 size: 15 residues. Trimming cost V 5 bases and J 5 bases, with 18 bases left between them.

This clonotype was counted many times. The junction differs from germline at one of its ends, possibly a read error. The chain has TRBV28 and TRBJ2-7, with 11 bases fitting TRBD1. The CDR3 is 16 residues long. Looked up from germline, CDR1 is MDHEN and CDR2 is SYDVKM. In DNA form, the CDR3 reads TGTGCCAGCATTTTATTGGGACAGGGGGGAAACTACGAGCAGTACTTC. It encodes CASILLGQGGNYEQYF.

In this sample, this clonotype turned up many times. The J gene is TRBJ1-4, the V gene TRBV5-1; D is perhaps TRBD1 (6 bases). Germline V gives CDR1 SGHRS, CDR2 YFSETQ. This CDR3 is built from 17 residues. Trimming took 1 base from V and 6 from J, leaving 19 bases between them. CDR3 loop: CASSLTGTIRRDEKLFF. DNA for the CDR3: TGCGCCAGCAGCTTGACCGGGACAATCCGGAGGGATGAAAAACTGTTTTTT.

This clonotype was found a few times. The chain uses TRBV11-3 and TRBJ2-3; 7 nucleotides line up with TRBD1. V shed 1 base, J shed 3 bases, and the junction held 4 bases outside the gene matches. CDR1 and CDR2 from the germline V gene are SGHNT and YENEEA. The CDR3 length is 15 residues. The CDR3 spells CASSLGTGRTDTQYF. The CDR3, as DNA: TGTGCCAGCAGCTTAGGGACAGGAAGGACAGATACGCAGTATTTT.

In its sample, this clonotype is medium-sized. J is TRBJ2-2 and V is TRBV7-2; the D is unclear. The CDR3 contains 17 residues. The germline CDR1 and CDR2 sequences are SGHTA and FQGNSA. With 5 bases removed from V and 1 base from J, the gap between germline ends came to 17 bases. The CDR3 DNA reads TGTGCCAGCAGCCCCGCCCCTAGGGTCGGGAACACCGGGGAGCTGTTTTTT. Its protein product is CASSPAPRVGNTGELFF.

This clonotype was counted only a few times. This sequence joins TRBV30 and TRBJ2-3; TRBD1 matches 7 bases. Germline loops: CDR1 GTSNPN, CDR2 SVGIG (reference sequence). This CDR3 is built from 16 residues. The junction had 12 bases not matched to a gene; V was cut back by 6 bases and J by 0 bases. The CDR3 protein is CACLRPDRSSTDTQYF. Written as DNA, the CDR3 is TGTGCCTGCCTCCGCCCGGACAGGTCTAGCACAGATACGCAGTATTTT.

This clonotype rates as medium-sized. The chain recombines TRBV2 with TRBJ2-7, with 7 nucleotides matching TRBD1. Germline-derived CDR1 and CDR2 are SNHLY and FYNNEI. The junction had 6 bases not matched to a gene; V was cut back by 5 bases and J by 2 bases. The CDR3 consists of 14 residues. The CDR3 DNA reads TGTGCCAGCAGTATCGACAGGGTACCCTACGAGCAGTACTTC. Protein: CASSIDRVPYEQYF.

This clonotype is medium-sized within its sample. The gene calls are TRBV29-1 and TRBJ2-5; unclear D gene. This CDR3 spans 12 amino acids. Trimming pared 4 bases from V and 5 bases from J, leaving 11 bases between. Germline lookup yields CDR1 SQVTM and CDR2 ANQGSEA. Here the CDR3 reads CSVAAPHETQYF. The CDR3 DNA is TGCAGCGTTGCAGCTCCCCATGAGACCCAGTACTTC.

By its share, this clonotype is medium-sized. This chain connects TRBV9 to TRBJ2-3, with TRBD1 identical over 8 bases. This CDR3 has 16 residues. Germline CDR1 and CDR2: SGDLS and YYNGEE. V was clipped by 1 base and J by 3 bases; unmatched bases: 7. The DNA of the CDR3 is TGTGCCAGCAGCGTATTTCAGGACAGGGCAACAGATACGCAGTATTTT. It codes for CASSVFQDRATDTQYF. The full variable domain, with the rest looked up from reference TRBV9 and TRBJ2-3, is DSGVTQTPKHLITATGQRVTLRCSPRSGDLSVYWYQQSLDQGLQFLIQYYNGEERAKGNILERFSAQQFPDLHSELNLSSLELGDSALYFCASSVFQDRATDTQYFGPGTRLTVL.

Judged by abundance, this clonotype is medium-sized (0.01 to 0.1%). V is TRBV19 and J is TRBJ1-2; D gene uncertain. CDR3 size: 14 residues. The V gene's germline CDR1 is LNHDA and CDR2 SQIVND (reference sequence). Trimming took 0 bases from V and 4 from J, leaving 9 bases between them. The CDR3 region has the DNA TGTGCCAGTAGTATAGATCGAAGCTTCTATGGCTACACCTTC. Translation: CASSIDRSFYGYTF. Combining the CDR3 with reference TRBV19 and TRBJ1-2 gives the whole variable domain DGGITQSPKYLFRKEGQNVTLSCEQNLNHDAMYWYRQDPGQGLRLIYYSQIVNDFQKGDIAEGYSVSREKKESFPLTVTSAQKNPTAFYLCASSIDRSFYGYTFGSGTRLTVV.

By sample fraction, this clonotype is medium-sized. The rearrangement links TRBV20-1 to TRBJ1-2; TRBD1 is a possible D gene (5 bases). Trimming cost V 6 bases and J 4 bases, with 18 bases left between them. The CDR3 loop spans 14 amino acids. Germline V gene lookup returns CDR1 DFQATT and CDR2 SNEGSKA (reference sequence). This CDR3 is CSAGAGSGTYGYTF. In nucleotides, the CDR3 is TGCAGTGCCGGAGCGGGGTCAGGGACCTATGGCTACACCTTC.

By sample share, this clonotype is medium-sized. V usage is TRBV5-6 and J usage is TRBJ2-7, with 13 bases fitting TRBD2. J lost 4 bases, V lost 2 bases, and 9 bases had no gene match. This CDR3 region has 17 residues. CDR1 is SGHDT, CDR2 YYEEEE, per germline. The CDR3 region is CASSFPGLAGALYEQYF. CDR3 nucleotides: TGTGCCAGCAGCTTCCCCGGACTAGCGGGGGCCTTATACGAGCAGTACTTC.